A single sample gave rise to the 17 T cell receptor beta chains below, sequenced in a study of OX40 agonist ivuxolimab in advanced cancers. Preparation of the library involved the immunoSEQ multiplex PCR assay. Entries here come from immuneACCESS through TCRdb and include only in-frame sequences with V and J called. Some clones fail to appear in such tables; in the studies checked, an unresolved V gene covers under half of the shortfall, and the cause of the remainder is unknown. The sample contains 70,000 or so clones, about 86% of them found a single time. 2% to 2.5% of the sample is taken by the ten largest. Sample: CD4+ or CD8+ T cells sorted from blood, taken in a trial of the OX40 agonist ivuxolimab. All receptors come from an adult with an advanced solid tumor such as melanoma, head and neck, liver or kidney cancer.

This clone was seen a few times. The chain is built from TRBV5-8 and TRBJ2-3; 11 bases match TRBD2. Germline lookup yields CDR1 SGHTS and CDR2 YDEGEE. The CDR3 runs 16 residues. V lost 4 bases, J lost 2 bases, and 6 bases stayed unmatched. CDR3 in amino acids: CASSPGTSGNTDTQYF. The CDR3 nucleotides are TGTGCCAGCAGCCCCGGGACTAGCGGAAACACAGATACGCAGTATTTT.

The CDR3 nucleotides are TGTGCCAGCAGCTTGACAGGGGGCCCTGCCAAAAACATTCAGTACTTC. It is translated as CASSLTGGPAKNIQYF. V gene TRBV11-2 combines with J gene TRBJ2-4, with 10 bases identical to TRBD1. With 3 bases clipped from V and 1 base from J, the junction kept 3 bases outside the gene matches. The CDR3 has 16 amino acids. Germline CDR1 is SGHAT and CDR2 is FQNNGV. Complete variable domain (other parts from reference TRBV11-2 and TRBJ2-4): EAGVAQSPRYKIIEKRQSVAFWCNPISGHATLYWYQQILGQGPKLLIQFQNNGVVDDSQLPKDRFSAERLKGVDSTLKIQPAKLEDSAVYLCASSLTGGPAKNIQYFGAGTRLSVL.

The chain couples TRBV10-3 to TRBJ2-5, with D unclear. The CDR3 has 14 amino acids. V shed 0 bases and J shed 1 base, with 6 bases lying between them. The germline CDR1 and CDR2 sequences are ENHRY and SYGVKD. As DNA, the CDR3 is TGTGCCATCAGTGAGTCTGCAGTCCAAGAGACCCAGTACTTC. Translation gives CAISESAVQETQYF.

The CDR3 region is CSVEDIARGPYNEQFF. Here the CDR3 DNA reads TGCAGCGTTGAAGATATAGCCCGGGGGCCATACAATGAGCAGTTCTTC. This chain joins TRBV29-1 and TRBJ2-1, with D perhaps assigned TRBD1 or TRBD2 (6 bases each). The CDR3 loop spans 16 amino acids. Germline-derived CDR1 and CDR2 are SQVTM and ANQGSEA. V was clipped by 0 bases and J by 4 bases, with 16 bases between them.

The J gene is TRBJ2-1, the V gene TRBV7-3; tentative D call: TRBD1 (5 bases). With 3 bases removed from V and 7 bases from J, the gap between germline ends came to 10 bases. This CDR3 region has 13 residues. Per germline, CDR1 SGHTA and CDR2 FQGTGA. The CDR3 is CASSFQTANEQFF. CDR3 sequence (DNA): TGTGCCAGCAGCTTCCAGACAGCAAATGAGCAGTTCTTC. Supplemented by reference TRBV7-3 and TRBJ2-1, the full variable domain reads GAGVSQTPSNKVTEKGKYVELRCDPISGHTALYWYRQSLGQGPEFLIYFQGTGAADDSGLPNDRFFAVRPEGSVSTLKIQRTERGDSAVYLCASSFQTANEQFFGPGTRLTVL.

This rearrangement joins TRBV28 to TRBJ2-3; 12 nucleotides align to TRBD2. V was pared by 6 bases and J by 7 bases, with 8 bases of the junction left unmatched. Germline loops: CDR1 MDHEN, CDR2 SYDVKM. This CDR3 spans 15 amino acids. In DNA, the CDR3 is TGTGCCAGCAGATCGACTAGCGGGAGTGGTTATACGCAGTATTTT. Amino acid sequence: CASRSTSGSGYTQYF. Variable domain in full (rest from reference TRBV28 and TRBJ2-3): DVKVTQSSRYLVKRTGEKVFLECVQDMDHENMFWYRQDPGLGLRLIYFSYDVKMKEKGDIPEGYSVSREKKERFSLILESASTNQTSMYLCASRSTSGSGYTQYFGPGTRLTVL.

This chain uses TRBV7-8 with TRBJ2-1, with TRBD2 matching 9 bases. The CDR3 contains 19 residues. The V gene's germline CDR1 is SGHVS and CDR2 FQNEAQ. V lost 6 bases, J lost 2 bases, and 17 bases stayed unmatched. CDR3 sequence: CASRQGRLAGRRPYNEQFF. CDR3 nucleotides: TGTGCCAGCAGACAGGGCCGGCTAGCGGGGAGGAGGCCCTACAATGAGCAGTTCTTC.

The chain links TRBV5-1 to TRBJ2-2; no firm D call. This CDR3 region has 11 residues. The V end lost 8 bases, the J end lost 1 base, and 3 bases lay between the germline ends. Germline V gives CDR1 SGHRS, CDR2 YFSETQ. DNA for the CDR3: TGCGCCAGTCGGAACACCGGGGAGCTGTTTTTT. Protein sequence: CASRNTGELFF.

The V call is TRBV7-2, the J call TRBJ2-7, with TRBD1 matching 9 bases. J was trimmed by 10 bases and V by 1 base; bases with no gene match: 5. Germline V gives CDR1 SGHTA, CDR2 FQGNSA. CDR3 length equals 13 residues. CDR3 nucleotide sequence: TGTGCCAGCAGCTTAGGACAGGGGGAGGTACAGTACTTC. This codes for CASSLGQGEVQYF.

V is TRBV4-1 and J is TRBJ2-6; D gene ambiguous. The CDR3 contains 15 residues. Germline V CDR1 and CDR2: MGHRA, YSYEKL. Trimming removed 0 bases at V and 2 bases at J, with 5 bases between. The CDR3 DNA sequence: TGCGCCAGCAGCCAAGACTCTGCTGGGGCCAACGTCCTGACTTTC. Translated: CASSQDSAGANVLTF.

This chain links TRBV9 with TRBJ2-1, with D uncertain. Germline loops: CDR1 SGDLS, CDR2 YYNGEE. Deletions cut 4 bases from V and 4 bases from J, with 6 bases between. CDR3 length: 12 amino acids. CDR3 residues: CASSLRYNEQFF. The CDR3 coding sequence is TGTGCCAGCAGCCTCCGTTACAATGAGCAGTTCTTC.

This clone was seen only a few times. The CDR3 protein is CASSIGQSSYEQYF. The CDR3 nucleotides are TGTGCCAGCAGCATAGGACAGTCCTCCTACGAGCAGTACTTC. This chain joins TRBV5-5 and TRBJ2-7; possibly TRBD1 for D (6 bases). The CDR3 has 14 residues. V lost 4 bases and J lost 0, with 11 bases in between. CDR1 SGHKS and CDR2 YYEKEE come from the germline V gene (reference sequence).

The V and J genes are TRBV9 and TRBJ1-5; D possibly corresponds to TRBD1 (5 bases). The CDR3 contains 13 residues. The V end lost 4 bases, the J end lost 3 bases, and 8 bases lay between the germline ends. CDR1 is SGDLS and CDR2 is YYNGEE in the germline V gene. The CDR3 sequence is CASSRGDNQPQHF. The CDR3 DNA follows: TGTGCCAGCAGCCGAGGGGACAATCAGCCCCAGCATTTT.

V gene TRBV5-4 combines with J gene TRBJ1-1; 8 nucleotides match TRBD1. V trimming: 1 base; J trimming: 3 bases; junction bases outside the gene matches: 2. This CDR3 has 14 residues. The germline CDR1 and CDR2 sequences are SGHNT and YYREEE (reference sequence). DNA for the CDR3: TGTGCCAGCAGCTTGCAGGGGGCGGACACTGAAGCTTTCTTT. Amino acids: CASSLQGADTEAFF.

The chain employs TRBV2 and TRBJ2-3, with 16 bases aligning to TRBD2. The CDR3 sequence is 18 residues long. Trimming took 7 bases from V and 1 from J; bases not matched to a gene: 8. Germline V gene data show CDR1 as SNHLY and CDR2 as FYNNEI. CDR3 sequence reads: CASKVPGLAGGGTDTQYF. The CDR3 region has the DNA TGTGCCAGCAAAGTCCCGGGACTAGCGGGGGGGGGCACAGATACGCAGTATTTT.

The chain couples TRBV11-3 to TRBJ2-3, with unresolved D. Germline V lookup: CDR1 SGHNT, CDR2 YENEEA. This CDR3 contains 17 residues. V lost 1 base to trimming and J lost 0 bases, with 14 bases between them. The chain's CDR3 is CASSLGLRALSTDTQYF. Written as DNA, the CDR3 is TGTGCCAGCAGCTTAGGCTTGCGCGCCCTAAGCACAGATACGCAGTATTTT.

The chain couples TRBV30 to TRBJ1-2; D perhaps matches TRBD1 (5 bases). This CDR3 has 13 amino acids. The germline CDR1 and CDR2 sequences are GTSNPN and SVGIG (reference sequence). V gave up 3 bases and J gave up 2 bases, with 10 bases separating them. CDR3: CAWSEGQNYGYTF. As DNA, the CDR3 is TGTGCCTGGAGCGAAGGACAAAACTATGGCTACACCTTC. The entire variable domain, with the rest obtained from reference TRBV30 and TRBJ1-2, is as follows: SQTIHQWPATLVQPVGSPLSLECTVEGTSNPNLYWYRQAAGRGLQLLFYSVGIGQISSEVPQNLSASRPQDRQFILSSKKLLLSDSGFYLCAWSEGQNYGYTFGSGTRLTVV.